This T cell receptor beta chain was documented in a study of cytomegalovirus exposure and HLA in healthy donors (dated by TCRdb to the late 2010s). Concerning the study at large: An earlier analysis of around 600 of the donors reported roughly 270 Gb of sequence data and 100 million to 130 million unique TCR beta sequences from about 179 million T cells. About 280 gigabases of sequencing data and 70 million to 100 million unique TCR sequences were included in an early release covering 550 to 650 HLA-typed donors. Among the roughly 400 genotyped donors, under 90% belonged to the genetic ancestry cluster associated with self-reported Caucasian donors. The study was designed to test whether signatures of past pathogen exposure could be identified by cataloging public T cell receptors. The study used immunosequencing to profile the T cell repertoires of approximately 690 subjects and linked those repertoires to cytomegalovirus serostatus. In addition to the first cohort of 666 subjects, a separate validation cohort of 130 or so different subjects was used. To predict cytomegalovirus infection status, the study brought together high-throughput TCR immunosequencing, statistical association of individual TCRs with disease status, and machine learning. In a later analysis, previously published TCR beta repertoires from 550 to 700 donors were re-analyzed and high-resolution HLA genotyping was added so that TCR occurrence patterns could be studied. The later analysis used no new phenotypic data to find candidate immune exposures, relying instead on TCR beta sequences and their occurrence across donors. An earlier analysis of several hundred of the donors applied high-throughput TCR beta sequencing to assess whether each TCR beta V gene segment acted as functional or pseudogenic. Donor age, sex, ethnicity and CMV serostatus were collected together with the repertoire data. In a later genetic analysis, genome-wide SNP genotypes for about 55% of the roughly 700 donors were used, and that subset was treated as a discovery cohort. All discovery cohort repertoires had been generated using a single sequencing platform. HLA typing included class I and class II loci at four-digit resolution. Typing coverage varied by locus: about 620-640 donors for A, B, C, DRB1 and DQB1; more than 500 for DQA1; around 610 for DPA1; under 490 for DPB1. About 5 DR-DQ haplotypes were handled as single units for association and clustering, since linkage in the cohort was strong. Among 398 genotyped donors of the cohort, an average of roughly 240,000 unique TCR beta nucleotide sequences were sequenced per donor, around 20% of them non-productive. The paper's findings and limits, for the study overall: Only TCR beta chains were sequenced in this cohort, and the absence of alpha or paired-chain data limited detectable features. Linkage disequilibrium might explain the correlated functional status among segregating V segments, but an unknown experimental factor could not be excluded. According to the authors, the approach could potentially be generalized to other disease states and immunological phenotypes. Around 16 rarely observed V segments, including chromosome 9 orphons, were excluded from the earlier analysis of some 590 of the donors because counts were too low. In a later genetic analysis, fewer N-insertions in productive TCRs were reported among donors in an Asian-associated ancestry cluster than the approximately 670-donor mean. In a later analysis, 15,000 to 20,000 TCR beta sequences were associated with specific HLA alleles at a false discovery rate of 0.05. Strong co-occurrence of HLA alleles, especially DR and DQ, made assigning TCR associations to individual alleles difficult. According to a later analysis, most CMV-associated TCR beta chains appeared to be HLA-restricted, and the HLA associations seemed to be driven largely by CMV exposure. In a later analysis, HLA-associated TCR beta chains showed more clonal expansion and lower generation probabilities than non-associated chains that were equally common. Most TCR sequences were seen in very few donors, while some public TCRs were found in many individuals. A further reported finding was that TCR beta sequences accurately predicted the HLA-A and HLA-B alleles for most subjects in the first cohort. The study listed 150 to 200 TCR beta chains as associated with cytomegalovirus. Immune exposure information for the cohort was limited to CMV serostatus. In both the original and validation cohorts, the classifier was reported to diagnose cytomegalovirus status with high specificity and sensitivity. Broadly in line with IMGT annotations, most TCR beta V segments showed up in productive rearrangements about 87% or about 30% of the time in an earlier analysis of about 500 of the donors. Roughly uniform sequencing depth across donors was assumed in presence/absence analyses, although this assumption may not hold. In a later analysis, the rate of TCR association differed among HLA loci, with DRB1 alleles having the most associated TCRs and HLA-C alleles having the fewest. In a later analysis, several top co-occurrence clusters were reported to appear linked to parvovirus B19, influenza, CMV and Epstein-Barr virus. The 87-base-pair reads could not distinguish some IMGT-functional V segments, including TRBV6-2 and TRBV6-3, so those segments were excluded. Three of the identified cytomegalovirus-associated TCR beta chains were confirmed in vitro to be specific for cytomegalovirus antigens. Because HLA typing was missing for some donors at each locus, association tests included only the typed subset. The sequencing pipeline was judged likely to have produced a cluster of highly shared sequence variants as a technical artifact. In a later genetic analysis, a missense DCLRE1C variant was associated with V-gene and J-gene trimming of TCR beta chains, and the association was replicated in an independent cohort.

Receptor libraries were prepared by the immunoSEQ multiplex PCR assay. The multiplex PCR relied on a mix of 60 forward primers for TCR Vbeta segments and 13 reverse primers for TCR Jbeta segments. A multiplex PCR assay on genomic DNA amplified the CDR3 region of rearranged TCR beta genes. On the Illumina HiSeq System, the amplified TCR beta libraries were sequenced as 87-base-pair reads. Turning to the authors' computational methods: In a later analysis, some 80 million unique TCR beta chains were counted across the roughly 670 repertoires, and roughly 11 million of these chains were shared by at least two donors. To remove PCR and sequencing errors, raw reads were error-corrected and collapsed into unique sequences using a nearest-neighbor algorithm that merged closely related sequences. Alignment of CDR3 sequences to IMGT reference sequences was used to assign V, D and J gene segments. For a sequence to be retained, at least a six-nucleotide match to both a V gene segment and a J gene segment was required. Rearrangements were classified as productive when the CDR3 lacked stop codons and remained in frame with V and J, and all other rearrangements were classified as non-productive. CDR3 was defined according to IMGT convention as the region running from the second conserved V-encoded cysteine to the conserved J-encoded phenylalanine. Sequences without an unambiguous match to a single V gene segment were excluded from the earlier analysis of 587 of the donors. In an earlier analysis of approximately 550 of the donors, V segments were called functional above 56.7% productive rearrangements and were called segregating when the between-donor standard deviation exceeded 5%. A statistical classification framework was built to diagnose cytomegalovirus status from the catalog of TCR beta chain sequences. V and J gene assignment, in a later analysis, came from comparing TCR nucleotide sequences with IMGT/GENE-DB human TR gene sequences. A later analysis assigned CDR3 sequences and most-parsimonious VDJ recombination scenarios with the TCRdist pipeline. In a later analysis, every TCR beta chain was defined by the combination of its CDR3 amino acid sequence and its V-gene family, and reads without a unique V-gene family were dropped. In a later analysis, approximately 590 highly shared, low-generation-probability nucleotide sequences were removed to address suspected cross-contamination and a sequencing artifact. A later analysis calculated a clonal expansion index for each public chain from normalized within-repertoire ranks of inferred template counts. In a later analysis, generation probabilities were computed using a VDJ recombination model fitted to out-of-frame rearrangements, and the results were checked against IGoR. In a later analysis, TCR-TCR, TCR-HLA and TCR-CMV co-occurrence was scored with hypergeometric tests, and a repertoire-size bias correction was applied to TCR pairs. To estimate false discovery rates, a later analysis permuted the HLA or CMV assignments 20 times. In a later analysis, co-occurring TCRs were grouped using DBSCAN, and TCRdist sequence similarity was added for clustering within HLA-allele-positive subsets. Repertoires with fewer than 30,000 or more than 120,000 public chains were left out of co-occurrence clustering, as were a handful of repertoires with anomalous nucleotide sharing. The immuneACCESS repertoire file appears here via TCRdb, limited to in-frame rearrangements. These files lack a portion of the clones; in checked studies, under half of the deficit traces to unresolved V genes, and the cause of the others is not known. The DNA was the basis for D and trimming; V, J and clone size are from that table. The sample table lists around 190,000 clones, more than 85% of them with a count of one. Of the sample, approximately 1.9% falls within the top ten clones.

Notes on this clone: No antigen is known for it. Within one base of it there is no much larger clone, and no base qualities were kept.

Reading from cysteine to phenylalanine, the CDR3 counts 15 amino acids. Only the CDR3 DNA stays, 45 bases, in frame from base 1. The germline V gene gives CDR1 as SGHRS and CDR2 as YFSETQ. At the junction V is shortened by 3 bases and J by 4 bases; bases outside the gene matches: 3. The cohort was made up of 500 to 850 healthy bone marrow donors. At the time of sampling, all cohort members were nominally healthy, though unrecorded immune exposures were likely present. The donor was CMV seronegative and was included in the group of about 400 seronegative cohort members. A peripheral blood sample was collected from each donor, and TCR beta sequencing was performed on peripheral blood mononuclear cells. The Qiagen DNeasy Blood Extraction Kit was used to extract genomic DNA from the blood cell samples.

The sequence is built from TRBV5-1 and TRBJ2-3, with 12 central nucleotides matching TRBD1. Input material: PBMCs. The source is a woman in her late teens or twenties in good health and CMV-seronegative. The CDR3 reads as follows: CASSWGQGAPDTQYF. The DNA is as follows: TGCGCCAGCAGCTGGGGACAGGGGGCTCCAGATACGCAGTATTTT.